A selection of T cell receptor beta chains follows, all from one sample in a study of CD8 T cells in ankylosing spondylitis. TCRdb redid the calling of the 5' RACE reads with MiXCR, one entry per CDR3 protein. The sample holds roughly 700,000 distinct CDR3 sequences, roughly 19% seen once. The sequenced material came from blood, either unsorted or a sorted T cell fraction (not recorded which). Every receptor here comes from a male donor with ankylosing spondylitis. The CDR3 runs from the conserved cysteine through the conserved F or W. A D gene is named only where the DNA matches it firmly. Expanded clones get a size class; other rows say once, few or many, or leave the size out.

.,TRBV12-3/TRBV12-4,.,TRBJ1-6,TGTGCCAGCTGGGAAGGGAACTCCTATAATTCACCCCTCCACTTT,CASWEGNSYNSPLHF
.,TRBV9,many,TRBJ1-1,TGTGCCAGCAGCGTAGGGGGTGAGGCAGGGAACACTGAAGCTTTCTTT,CASSVGGEAGNTEAFF
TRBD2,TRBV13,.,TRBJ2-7,TGTGCCAGCAGCCGGGGGGGTGTCATTAAGGAGCAGTACTTC,CASSRGGVIKEQYF
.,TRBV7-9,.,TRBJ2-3,TGTGCCAGCAGCTTAAGTGGCGGGGTCCCCCGGGGTACGCAGTATTTT,CASSLSGGVPRGTQYF
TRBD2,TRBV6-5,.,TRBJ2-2,TGTGCCAGCAGTTACGGGACTAGCGGGAGTGATGTCGGGGAGCTGTTTTTT,CASSYGTSGSDVGELFF
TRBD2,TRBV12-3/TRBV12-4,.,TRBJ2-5,TGTGCCAGCAAGTCTGGGGGGGAAGGCAGGAGTAACGGAGAGACCCAGTACTTC,CASKSGGEGRSNGETQYF
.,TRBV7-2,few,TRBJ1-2,TGTGCCAGCAGCTCAATAAAGGACGGACCGGTAGCGACTATCTCTGGCTACACCTTC,CASSSIKDGPVATISGYTF
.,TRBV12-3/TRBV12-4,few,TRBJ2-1,TGTGCCAGCAGGCCCGGGGCTGGCCTAGCCGATGAGCAGTTCTTC,CASRPGAGLADEQFF
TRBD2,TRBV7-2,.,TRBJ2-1,TGTGCCAGCAGCCCCACCTTGAGGACTAGTGGGGGTGAGCAGTTCTTC,CASSPTLRTSGGEQFF
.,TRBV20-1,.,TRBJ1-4,TGCAGTGCTAGTCCTGGATTTGAAAAACTGTTTTTT,CSASPGFEKLFF
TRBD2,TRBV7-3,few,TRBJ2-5,TGTGCCAGCAGCTTCGGGACTAGCGGGAACCAAGAGACCCAGTACTTC,CASSFGTSGNQETQYF
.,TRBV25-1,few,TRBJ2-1,TGTGCCAGCAGTGAACCGGGCAGATATGAGCAGTTCTTC,CASSEPGRYEQFF
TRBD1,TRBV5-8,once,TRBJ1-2,TGTGCCAGCAGCTTGGCCGGGACAGGCAAAGCTAACTATGGCTACACCTTC,CASSLAGTGKANYGYTF
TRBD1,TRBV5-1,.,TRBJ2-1,TGCGCCAGCAGCTTGGGCTGGACAGGGAACAACGAGCAGTTCTTC,CASSLGWTGNNEQFF
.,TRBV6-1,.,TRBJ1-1,TGTGCCAGCAGGGGAGAGATGAACACTGAAGCTTTCTTT,CASRGEMNTEAFF
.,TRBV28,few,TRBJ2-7,TGTGCCAGCAGTTTTTGGGTCGGCGAGCAGTACTTC,CASSFWVGEQYF
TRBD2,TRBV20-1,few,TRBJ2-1,TGCAGTGCTAGAATCGGGGGGTTAAACGACAATGAGCAGTTCTTC,CSARIGGLNDNEQFF
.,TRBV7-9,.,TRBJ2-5,TGTGCCAGCAGCTCGATCTGGGAGACCCAGTACTTC,CASSSIWETQYF
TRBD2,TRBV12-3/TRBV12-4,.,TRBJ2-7,TGTGCCAGCAGTTTACGGGAGGGACCCTACGAGCAGTACTTC,CASSLREGPYEQYF
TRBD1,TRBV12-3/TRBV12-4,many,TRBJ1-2,TGTGCCAGCAGCTGGGACAGGGGTGTTGATGGCTACACCTTC,CASSWDRGVDGYTF
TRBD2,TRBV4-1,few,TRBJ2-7,TGCGCCAGCAGCCAAAGCGGGAGTCCCCACGAGCAGTACTTC,CASSQSGSPHEQYF
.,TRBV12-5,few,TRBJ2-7,TGTGCTAGTGGTTTGGGCGGTCTCTCCTACGAGCAGTACTTC,CASGLGGLSYEQYF
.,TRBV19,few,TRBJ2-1,TGTGCCAGCCTTGAAAACGGGGACTACAATGAGCAGTTCTTC,CASLENGDYNEQFF
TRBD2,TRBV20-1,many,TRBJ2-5,TGCAGTGCACACATAGCGGGACTTGAGACCCAGTACTTC,CSAHIAGLETQYF
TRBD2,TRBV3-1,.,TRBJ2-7,TGTGCCAGCAGCCAAGTTCGCGGGGGGGCCTCCGAGCAGTACTTC,CASSQVRGGASEQYF
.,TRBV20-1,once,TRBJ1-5,TGCAGTGGCAGGCAGGGGCTGGCTGGCAATCAGCCCCAGCATTTT,CSGRQGLAGNQPQHF
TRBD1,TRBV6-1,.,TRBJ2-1,TGTGCCAGCAGACCCGGGACAGGGGGCTTCTATGAGCAGTTCTTC,CASRPGTGGFYEQFF
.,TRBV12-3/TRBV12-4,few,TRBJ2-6,TGTGCCAGCAGTTTTGGCAGGGGCCTAATAATACACAACGTCCTGACTTTC,CASSFGRGLIIHNVLTF
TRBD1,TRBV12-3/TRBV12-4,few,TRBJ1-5,TGTGCCAGCGACAGGGGTGGACAGCCCCAGCATTTT,CASDRGGQPQHF